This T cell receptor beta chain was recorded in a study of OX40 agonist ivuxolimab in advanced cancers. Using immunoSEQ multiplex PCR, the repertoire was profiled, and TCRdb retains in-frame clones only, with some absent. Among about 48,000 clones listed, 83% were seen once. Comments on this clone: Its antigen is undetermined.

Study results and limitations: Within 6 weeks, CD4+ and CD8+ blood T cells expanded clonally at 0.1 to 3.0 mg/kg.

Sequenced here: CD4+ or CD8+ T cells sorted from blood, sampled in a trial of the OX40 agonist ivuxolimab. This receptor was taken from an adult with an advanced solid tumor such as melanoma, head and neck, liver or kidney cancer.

The CDR3 DNA is TGTGCCAGCAGTTCTCGGGGGGCGGATGATCCATATGGCTACACCTTC. As protein: CASSSRGADDPYGYTF. The chain links TRBV9 to TRBJ1-2; weak D call: TRBD1 (6 bases). The V and J ends lost 5 bases and 5 bases respectively, with 22 bases between them. The CDR3 extends over 16 amino acids. CDR1 SGDLS and CDR2 YYNGEE come from the germline V gene.